The sequence of this T cell receptor beta chain was determined in a study of blood T cell repertoires in COVID-19. At the level of the study: Whether acute or convalescent, the COVID-19 samples came from the United States, Italy and Spain. T cells, B-cell-depleted T cells, or PBMCs provided the cDNA or gDNA that served as material.

Authors' data handling: Reference gene primer amplification gave estimated nucleated cell counts. Method: immunoSEQ multiplex PCR; TCRdb's copy keeps in-frame clones and lacks some. The V and J calls and clone size come from that table; D and trimming were worked out from the DNA. The repertoire holds about 240,000 clones, with roughly 87% as singletons. The CDR3 spans 14 residues. CDR1 is MNHEY, CDR2 SMNVEV, per germline (reference sequence). V lost 6 bases to trimming and J lost 0 bases, with 10 bases between them. The origin of this receptor is a man in his sixties who had recovered from COVID-19. The V call is TRBV27, the J call TRBJ2-3; a weak D match, TRBD1 (6 bases). The sample consisted of peripheral blood. CDR3 residues: CASRRQASTDTQYF. CDR3 coding DNA: TGTGCCAGCAGAAGACAGGCTAGCACAGATACGCAGTATTTT.